The 27 T cell receptor beta chains listed next were all sequenced from one sample in a study of cytomegalovirus exposure and HLA in healthy donors. The PCR employed 60 Vbeta primers together with 13 Jbeta primers. Some clones are missing from TCRdb's copy, which holds only in-frame ones; the method was immunoSEQ multiplex PCR. The sample includes about 140,000 clones, approximately 63% of them seen just once. The sample taken for sequencing was PBMCs. The receptors derive from a woman aged 55-75 years in good health and CMV-seropositive.

The V call is TRBV10-3, the J call TRBJ2-1; TRBD2 agrees at 8 bases. This CDR3 comprises 14 residues. V dropped 7 bases and J dropped 6; count of bases not matched to a gene: 8. CDR1 is ENHRY and CDR2 is SYGVKD in the germline V gene. The DNA of the CDR3 is TGTGCCATCAAAAAACTAGCGGACTTCAATGAGCAGTTCTTC. The encoded protein is CAIKKLADFNEQFF.

CDR3: CASSPGLAATGELFF. The CDR3 nucleotides read TGCGCCAGCAGCCCTGGACTAGCAGCCACCGGGGAGCTGTTTTTT. The rearrangement links TRBV5-1 to TRBJ2-2, with TRBD2 identical over 8 bases. The CDR3 length is 15 residues. Trimming cost V 4 bases and J 4 bases; bases outside gene matches: 6. Looked up from germline, CDR1 is SGHRS and CDR2 is YFSETQ.

This clone came up a few times. This chain links TRBV11-3 with TRBJ2-3, with D possibly matching TRBD2 (5 bases). CDR3 size: 17 residues. In germline, CDR1 is SGHNT, CDR2 YENEEA. The V gene lost 5 bases and the J gene lost 0 bases, with 18 bases spanning the gap. The CDR3 DNA is TGTGCCAGCAGCCGCACCTTGGGGAGTGGGAGCACAGATACGCAGTATTTT. Amino acids: CASSRTLGSGSTDTQYF.

The rearrangement links TRBV5-1 to TRBJ2-3; the match to TRBD1 covers 9 bases. The germline V gene has CDR1 SGHRS and CDR2 YFSETQ. The ends lost 0 bases at V and 4 bases at J; junction bases unmatched: 3. The CDR3 length is 15 residues. The CDR3 spells CASSLEQGAADTQYF. DNA for the CDR3: TGCGCCAGCAGCTTGGAACAGGGGGCCGCAGATACGCAGTATTTT.

The V call is TRBV27, the J call TRBJ2-7, with TRBD2 matching 12 bases. The V gene end was trimmed by 6 bases and the J gene end by 0 bases; junction bases not matched to a gene: 3. CDR3 length: 15 residues. Germline CDR1 reads MNHEY; CDR2 reads SMNVEV (reference sequence). The CDR3 region is CASSWTSGTSYEQYF. CDR3 sequence (DNA): TGTGCCAGCAGCTGGACTAGCGGGACCTCCTACGAGCAGTACTTC.

This chain links TRBV7-2 with TRBJ2-6, with 12 bases fitting TRBD2. Per germline, CDR1 SGHTA and CDR2 FQGNSA. This CDR3 is built from 18 residues. Trimming cost V 3 bases and J 2 bases; bases outside gene matches: 5. As DNA, the CDR3 is TGTGCCAGCAGCTTGGCTAGCGGGAGGGGTGCTGGGGCCAACGTCCTGACTTTC. This gives the protein CASSLASGRGAGANVLTF.

The genes are TRBV5-6 and TRBJ1-3; TRBD1 aligns across 7 bases. CDR1 SGHDT and CDR2 YYEEEE come from the germline V gene. After removal of 4 bases from V and 0 bases from J, the junction contained 10 bases not matched to a gene. The CDR3 totals 17 residues. CDR3 protein: CASSVQGPISSGNTIYF. CDR3 nucleotides: TGTGCCAGCAGCGTACAGGGGCCAATCTCCTCTGGAAACACCATATATTTT.

V and J are TRBV5-4 and TRBJ1-4, with 7 positions matching TRBD1. In germline, CDR1 is SGHNT, CDR2 YYREEE (reference sequence). This CDR3 contains 16 residues. The ends lost 1 base at V and 3 bases at J; junction bases unmatched: 6. CDR3 residues: CASSLKGGTANEKLFF. The CDR3 nucleotides are TGTGCCAGCAGCTTGAAAGGGGGCACGGCTAATGAAAAACTGTTTTTT. Full variable domain (remainder filled in from reference TRBV5-4 and TRBJ1-4): ETGVTQSPTHLIKTRGQQVTLRCSSQSGHNTVSWYQQALGQGPQFIFQYYREEENGRGNFPPRFSGLQFPNYSSELNVNALELDDSALYLCASSLKGGTANEKLFFGSGTQLSVL.

The V call is TRBV2, the J call TRBJ1-2; 7 nucleotides agree with TRBD1. With 7 bases clipped from V and 4 bases from J, the junction kept 9 bases outside the gene matches. Germline CDR1 is SNHLY and CDR2 is FYNNEI. CDR3 length: 14 residues. The CDR3 spells CASTQGGPGYGYTF. The CDR3 coding sequence is TGTGCCAGCACCCAAGGGGGCCCCGGCTATGGCTACACCTTC.

The V gene is TRBV7-9, the J gene TRBJ2-1; 7 bases are a match to TRBD2. Germline V gene sequence: CDR1 SEHNR, CDR2 FQNEAQ (reference sequence). The junction had 9 bases not matched to a gene; V was cut back by 5 bases and J by 5 bases. The CDR3 runs to 15 residues. This chain's CDR3 is CASSRSGIVDNEQFF. For the CDR3, the DNA is TGTGCCAGCAGCCGAAGCGGGATCGTCGACAATGAGCAGTTCTTC.

The chain employs TRBV6-5 and TRBJ1-2; a possible D gene is TRBD1 (6 bases). Germline lookup yields CDR1 MNHEY and CDR2 SVGAGI. This CDR3 is built from 15 residues. V lost 0 bases and J lost 2, with 10 bases in between. The CDR3 loop is CASSYSTGTNYGYTF. The CDR3 nucleotides read TGTGCCAGCAGTTACTCTACAGGGACCAACTATGGCTACACCTTC.

This sequence joins TRBV30 and TRBJ2-1, with TRBD2 as a possible D gene (6 bases). The germline V and J ends were trimmed by 0 bases and 6 bases, with 9 bases remaining between them. The germline CDR1 and CDR2 sequences are GTSNPN and SVGIG (reference sequence). The CDR3 has 13 residues. The CDR3 sequence is CAWSVREVNEQFF. For the CDR3, the DNA is TGTGCCTGGAGTGTGAGGGAGGTCAATGAGCAGTTCTTC.

CDR3 DNA sequence: TGCGCCAGCAGCTTTGGAGCGGGAGTGGGTAGCACAGATACGCAGTATTTT. The encoded protein is CASSFGAGVGSTDTQYF. The rearrangement links TRBV5-1 to TRBJ2-3, with 8 nucleotides matching TRBD2. Trimming cost V 2 bases and J 0 bases; bases outside gene matches: 8. This CDR3 has 17 residues. Germline V gene data show CDR1 as SGHRS and CDR2 as YFSETQ.

This rearrangement joins TRBV5-1 to TRBJ1-2; D ambiguous. Germline lookup yields CDR1 SGHRS and CDR2 YFSETQ. This CDR3 has 14 residues. Trimming stripped 0 bases from V and 7 bases from J, with 13 bases between. The chain's CDR3 is CASSLGGGEGGYTF. For the CDR3, the DNA is TGCGCCAGCAGCTTGGGCGGCGGGGAGGGTGGCTACACCTTC.

This clone is a singleton in its sample. The V call is TRBV27, the J call TRBJ2-3; 12 bases are a match to TRBD2. The CDR3 has 15 amino acids. The germline CDR1 and CDR2 sequences are MNHEY and SMNVEV (reference sequence). The V gene end was trimmed by 3 bases and the J gene end by 5 bases; junction bases not matched to a gene: 3. DNA of the CDR3: TGTGCCAGCAGTTTGACTAGCGGGAGTGGAGATACGCAGTATTTT. This encodes CASSLTSGSGDTQYF.

The V call is TRBV7-3, the J call TRBJ2-1; 7 nucleotides agree with TRBD2. This CDR3 has 15 amino acids. Germline-derived CDR1 and CDR2 are SGHTA and FQGTGA. V trimming: 3 bases; J trimming: 4 bases; junction bases outside the gene matches: 6. DNA of the CDR3: TGTGCCAGCAGCTTCTCGAGCGGGGATTACAATGAGCAGTTCTTC. Its protein product is CASSFSSGDYNEQFF.

This chain uses TRBV28 with TRBJ1-1, with D possibly matching TRBD1 (5 bases). The V and J ends lost 7 bases and 8 bases respectively, with 17 bases between them. The germline gives CDR1 MDHEN, CDR2 SYDVKM. The CDR3 has 13 amino acids. CDR3 coding DNA: TGTGCCAGCACCTCCGGGACTAACCTAGAAGCTTTCTTT. Its translation is CASTSGTNLEAFF.

The rearrangement links TRBV6-5 to TRBJ1-5; no definite D call. Germline CDR1 reads MNHEY; CDR2 reads SVGAGI. V was cut by 5 bases and J by 1 base, with 12 bases left in between. The CDR3 has 15 residues. CDR3 amino acids: CASSASGRSNQPQHF. The CDR3 DNA reads TGTGCCAGCAGTGCCAGCGGACGGAGCAATCAGCCCCAGCATTTT.

The chain is built from TRBV5-4 and TRBJ1-4; D gene ambiguous. The V end was cut by 2 bases, the J end by 8 bases, with 13 bases between. The CDR3 totals 14 residues. Germline V gene lookup returns CDR1 SGHNT and CDR2 YYREEE (reference sequence). The CDR3 is CASSFEGLSEKLFF. CDR3 bases: TGTGCCAGCAGCTTTGAGGGTCTAAGCGAAAAACTGTTTTTT.

This sequence joins TRBV9 and TRBJ2-5; D remains unclear. V was cut by 4 bases and J by 1 base, with 11 bases left in between. The CDR3 spans 14 residues. Germline V gene data show CDR1 as SGDLS and CDR2 as YYNGEE. The CDR3, as DNA: TGTGCCAGCAGCCTGCGAAATTTCCAAGAGACCCAGTACTTC. The encoded protein is CASSLRNFQETQYF.

The gene calls are TRBV7-9 and TRBJ1-1, with 9 nucleotides matching TRBD1. Germline lookup yields CDR1 SEHNR and CDR2 FQNEAQ (reference sequence). The CDR3 has 16 residues. Trimming at V came to 6 bases and at J to 3 bases, leaving 11 bases not matched to a gene. This chain's CDR3 is CASRPGWDRADTEAFF. CDR3 coding DNA: TGTGCCAGCAGACCTGGGTGGGACAGGGCTGACACTGAAGCTTTCTTT.

This chain uses TRBV6-4 with TRBJ1-2, with 7 bases matching TRBD1. Germline lookup yields CDR1 MRHNA and CDR2 SNTAGT. V shed 5 bases and J 4 bases; nucleotides not matched to a gene: 13. The CDR3 loop spans 16 amino acids. CDR3 sequence (DNA): TGTGCCAGCAGTTCCCATTGGGACAGTTCCTTCTATGGCTACACCTTC. Translating it yields CASSSHWDSSFYGYTF.

The genes are TRBV29-1 and TRBJ1-2; TRBD1 matches at 7 bases. In germline, CDR1 is SQVTM, CDR2 ANQGSEA. The J segment lost 2 bases and the V segment lost 6 bases, leaving 3 bases of the junction unmatched. The CDR3 contains 12 residues. The CDR3 here is CSVEQGNYGYTF. CDR3 DNA: TGCAGCGTAGAACAGGGGAACTATGGCTACACCTTC.

The V gene is TRBV7-2, the J gene TRBJ2-3, with TRBD2 identical over 9 bases. This CDR3 has 16 amino acids. The J segment lost 1 base and the V segment lost 2 bases, leaving 4 bases of the junction unmatched. Germline V gene lookup returns CDR1 SGHTA and CDR2 FQGNSA. This CDR3 reads CASSLRAGGRTDTQYF. The CDR3 DNA reads TGTGCCAGCAGCTTAAGGGCGGGAGGGCGCACAGATACGCAGTATTTT.

In DNA, the CDR3 is TGCGCCAGCAGCCGACTAGCGGGAGTAGGCGAGCAGTACTTC. This encodes CASSRLAGVGEQYF. The chain joins TRBV5-1 to TRBJ2-7; 12 nucleotides match TRBD2. The length of the CDR3 is 14 residues. With 4 bases clipped from V and 6 bases from J, the junction kept 5 bases outside the gene matches. Germline assignment: CDR1 SGHRS and CDR2 YFSETQ.

This clone was seen a single time. The gene calls are TRBV28 and TRBJ1-2, with unresolved D. The germline V gene has CDR1 MDHEN and CDR2 SYDVKM. Trimming removed 6 bases at V and 3 bases at J, with 5 bases between. The CDR3 is 11 residues long. CDR3 sequence: CASSPDYGYTF. CDR3 coding DNA: TGTGCCAGCAGCCCCGACTATGGCTACACCTTC.

This clone was detected only a few times. This rearrangement joins TRBV10-3 to TRBJ1-4; no clear D gene. The germline V and J ends were trimmed by 0 bases and 2 bases, with 13 bases remaining between them. The CDR3 is made up of 17 amino acids. Germline CDR1 ENHRY, CDR2 SYGVKD. As DNA, the CDR3 is TGTGCCATCAGTGAGTCGTGGGCAGGTCCTACTAATGAAAAACTGTTTTTT. Translated: CAISESWAGPTNEKLFF.